One TCR beta chain is described in this entry. Antigen: not known. Production of TCR cDNA was by 5'RACE template switching, which also added a universal primer site and UMIs. TCRdb fed the 5' RACE reads into MiXCR, producing one record per CDR3 protein. Of some 400,000 distinct CDR3 sequences detected, approximately 5.7% appear once; the ten largest clones hold approximately 15%. These data belong to a study of T cells after yellow fever vaccination. Across the study: SMART-Seq v4 Ultra Low Input prepared libraries from low-cell fractions.

Germline V CDR1 and CDR2: SGHDT, YYEEEE. CDR3 length: 13 amino acids. The ends were cut back, 2 bases at V and 4 bases at J, with 7 bases in the middle. General study points: Researchers report a weaker secondary response that nonetheless peaked faster, day 5 versus 15. Post-booster repertoires contained most primary-vaccination clones again (about 95% CD4, 88% CD8).

This TCR came from a man aged 30-40 years who received the YFV17D yellow fever vaccine. The chain couples TRBV5-6 to TRBJ1-5; no clear D. Source: PBMCs, taken 5 days after the yellow fever booster vaccination. CDR3 loop: CASSLRLNQPQHF. The CDR3 nucleotides are TGTGCCAGCAGCTTAAGGTTAAATCAGCCCCAGCATTTT.